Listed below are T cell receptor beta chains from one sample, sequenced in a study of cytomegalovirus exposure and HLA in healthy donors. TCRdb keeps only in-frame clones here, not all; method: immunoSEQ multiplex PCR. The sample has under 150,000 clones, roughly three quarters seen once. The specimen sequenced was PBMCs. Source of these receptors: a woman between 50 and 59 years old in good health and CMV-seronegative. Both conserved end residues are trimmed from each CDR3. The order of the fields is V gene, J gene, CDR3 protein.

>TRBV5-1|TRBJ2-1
ASSARGRDIDEQF
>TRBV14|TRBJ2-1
ASSQRGSGLDEQF
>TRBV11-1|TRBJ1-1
ASSLDRNTEAF
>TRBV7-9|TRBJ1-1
ASSESEAF
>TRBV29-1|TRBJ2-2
SVDSRDRANTGELF
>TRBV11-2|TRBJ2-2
ASSPTRGNTGELF
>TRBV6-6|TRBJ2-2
ASSYSTPGTGELF
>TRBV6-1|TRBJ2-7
ASSEGQGWYEQY
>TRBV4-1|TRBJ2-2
ASSQAGTSATGELF
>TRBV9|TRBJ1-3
ASSDGTGANTIY
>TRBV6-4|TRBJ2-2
ASIGGTEF
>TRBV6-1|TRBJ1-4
ASSLGQGVEKLF
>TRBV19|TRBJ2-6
ASSVVAGANVLT
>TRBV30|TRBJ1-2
AYRDRVENYGYT
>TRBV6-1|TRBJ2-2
ASSEMGHTGELF
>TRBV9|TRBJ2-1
ASGRIAGRSYNEQF
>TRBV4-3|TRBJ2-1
ASSQRGEQF
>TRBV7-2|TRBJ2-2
ANGGLGLADTGELF
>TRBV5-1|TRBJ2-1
ASSLETGLNEQF
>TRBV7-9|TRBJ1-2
ASSVGADYGYT
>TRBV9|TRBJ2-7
ASSVGVSRRNEQY
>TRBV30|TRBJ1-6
AWSTDYNSPLH
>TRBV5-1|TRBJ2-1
ASSLRQGADEQF
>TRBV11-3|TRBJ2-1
ASSFGGAEYNEQF
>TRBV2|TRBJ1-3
AIWQGVLDTIY
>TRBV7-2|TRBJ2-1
ASRLYPDSNEQF
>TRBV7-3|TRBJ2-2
ASSLNPGENTGELF
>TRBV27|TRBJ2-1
ASSSTSKSSYNEQF
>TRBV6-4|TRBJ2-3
ASSDRTGGPDTQY
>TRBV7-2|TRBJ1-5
ASSRDYYSNQPQH
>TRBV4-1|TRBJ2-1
ASSHLTSGGGAEQF
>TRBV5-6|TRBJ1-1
ASTSTRGVMNTEAF